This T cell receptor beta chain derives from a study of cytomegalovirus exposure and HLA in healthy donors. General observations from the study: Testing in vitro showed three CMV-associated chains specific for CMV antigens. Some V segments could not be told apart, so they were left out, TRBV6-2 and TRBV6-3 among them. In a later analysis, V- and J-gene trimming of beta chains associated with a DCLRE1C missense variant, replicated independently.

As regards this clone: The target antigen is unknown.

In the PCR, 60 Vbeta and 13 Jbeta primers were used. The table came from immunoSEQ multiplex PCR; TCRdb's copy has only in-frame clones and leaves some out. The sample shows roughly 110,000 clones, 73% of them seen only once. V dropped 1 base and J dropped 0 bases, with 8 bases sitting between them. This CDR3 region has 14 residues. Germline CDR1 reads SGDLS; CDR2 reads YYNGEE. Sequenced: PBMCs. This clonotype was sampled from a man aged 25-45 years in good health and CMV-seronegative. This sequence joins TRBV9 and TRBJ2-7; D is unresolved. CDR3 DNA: TGTGCCAGCAGCGTATCCCTATCCTCCTACGAGCAGTACTTC. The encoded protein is CASSVSLSSYEQYF.